A selection of T cell receptor beta chains follows, all from one sample in a study of T cell responses to AZD1222 COVID-19 vaccine. Sequencing used immunoSEQ multiplex PCR; TCRdb keeps in-frame clones, though not all of them. The profile covers over 70,000 clones, with more than 70% appearing a single time and 5.3% taken by the ten largest. Sequencing used peripheral blood, obtained 28 days after the second AZD1222 dose. These receptors originate from an adult who received the AZD1222 COVID-19 vaccine. The CDR3 runs from the conserved cysteine through the conserved F or W. Each record gives: CDR3 protein, CDR3 DNA, J gene, D gene, V gene, clone size. A D gene is named only where the DNA matches it firmly. Part of the rows lack a size; the others show once, few, many or a class for expanded clones.

cdr3_aa: CSVVFPPRPSYEQYF; cdr3_nt: TGCAGCGTTGTTTTTCCTCCCCGGCCCTCCTACGAGCAGTACTTC; j_call: TRBJ2-7; d_call: -; v_call: TRBV29-1; clone_size: -
cdr3_aa: CASKFTGERNHGYTF; cdr3_nt: TGTGCCAGCAAATTTACAGGGGAACGAAATCATGGCTACACCTTC; j_call: TRBJ1-2; d_call: TRBD1; v_call: TRBV27; clone_size: -
cdr3_aa: CASSPGHTYGYTF; cdr3_nt: TGTGCCAGTAGCCCGGGACACACCTATGGCTACACCTTC; j_call: TRBJ1-2; d_call: -; v_call: TRBV19; clone_size: once
cdr3_aa: CASSSGNTIYF; cdr3_nt: TGTGCCAGCAGCTCTGGAAACACCATATATTTT; j_call: TRBJ1-3; d_call: -; v_call: TRBV13; clone_size: -
cdr3_aa: CAWRRTNSPLHF; cdr3_nt: TGTGCCTGGAGACGGACCAATTCACCCCTCCACTTT; j_call: TRBJ1-6; d_call: -; v_call: TRBV30; clone_size: -
cdr3_aa: CASSYSGVGQPQHF; cdr3_nt: TGTGCCAGCAGTTATTCCGGCGTGGGTCAGCCCCAGCATTTT; j_call: TRBJ1-5; d_call: -; v_call: TRBV6-2/TRBV6-3; clone_size: few
cdr3_aa: CASSVEGMDQPQHF; cdr3_nt: TGTGCCAGCAGCGTAGAAGGGATGGATCAGCCCCAGCATTTT; j_call: TRBJ1-5; d_call: -; v_call: TRBV9; clone_size: -
cdr3_aa: CASNLAGGSTDTQYF; cdr3_nt: TGTGCCAGCAACCTAGCGGGGGGCAGCACAGATACGCAGTATTTT; j_call: TRBJ2-3; d_call: TRBD2; v_call: TRBV4-2; clone_size: -
cdr3_aa: CASSLTPTKYNSPLHF; cdr3_nt: TGTGCCAGCAGCCTAACACCGACAAAATATAATTCACCCCTCCACTTT; j_call: TRBJ1-6; d_call: -; v_call: TRBV3-1/TRBV3-2; clone_size: -
cdr3_aa: CAISEGGGAQSQETQYF; cdr3_nt: TGTGCCATCAGTGAGGGGGGAGGAGCTCAATCCCAAGAGACCCAGTACTTC; j_call: TRBJ2-5; d_call: -; v_call: TRBV10-3; clone_size: -
cdr3_aa: CASSLEAGTSGTGELFF; cdr3_nt: TGTGCCAGCAGCTTGGAGGCAGGGACCTCGGGCACCGGGGAGCTGTTTTTT; j_call: TRBJ2-2; d_call: -; v_call: TRBV5-4; clone_size: -
cdr3_aa: CASSPGYYGYTF; cdr3_nt: TGTGCCAGCAGCCCAGGGTACTATGGCTACACCTTC; j_call: TRBJ1-2; d_call: -; v_call: TRBV3-1/TRBV3-2; clone_size: few
cdr3_aa: CASRGQSTEAFF; cdr3_nt: TGTGCCAGCCGGGGGCAGTCCACTGAAGCTTTCTTT; j_call: TRBJ1-1; d_call: -; v_call: TRBV9; clone_size: -
cdr3_aa: CASQRQGSMNTEAFF; cdr3_nt: TGTGCCAGCCAAAGACAGGGTAGTATGAACACTGAAGCTTTCTTT; j_call: TRBJ1-1; d_call: TRBD1; v_call: TRBV19; clone_size: -
cdr3_aa: CSASRAGGMEQPQHF; cdr3_nt: TGCAGTGCTAGTAGGGCAGGGGGGATGGAACAGCCCCAGCATTTT; j_call: TRBJ1-5; d_call: TRBD1; v_call: TRBV20-1; clone_size: -
cdr3_aa: CASSQPSLNTEAFF; cdr3_nt: TGCGCCAGCAGCCAGCCCAGCTTGAACACTGAAGCTTTCTTT; j_call: TRBJ1-1; d_call: -; v_call: TRBV4-1; clone_size: -
cdr3_aa: CASETAQANYEQYF; cdr3_nt: TGTGCCAGCGAAACAGCTCAGGCAAACTACGAGCAGTACTTC; j_call: TRBJ2-7; d_call: -; v_call: TRBV2; clone_size: -
cdr3_aa: CASSWGASGGYQETQYF; cdr3_nt: TGTGCCAGCAGCTGGGGTGCTAGCGGGGGGTACCAAGAGACCCAGTACTTC; j_call: TRBJ2-5; d_call: TRBD2; v_call: TRBV7-9; clone_size: -
cdr3_aa: CATSRNPNYGYTF; cdr3_nt: TGTGCCACCAGCAGAAACCCAAACTATGGCTACACCTTC; j_call: TRBJ1-2; d_call: -; v_call: TRBV15; clone_size: -
cdr3_aa: CASSFGGDFSTDTQYF; cdr3_nt: TGTGCCAGCAGCTTTGGGGGGGATTTTAGCACAGATACGCAGTATTTT; j_call: TRBJ2-3; d_call: TRBD2; v_call: TRBV5-4; clone_size: -
cdr3_aa: CASSQTHSYEQYF; cdr3_nt: TGCGCCAGCAGCCAAACTCATTCCTACGAGCAGTACTTC; j_call: TRBJ2-7; d_call: -; v_call: TRBV4-1; clone_size: -
cdr3_aa: CASSRGGTSGAEQYF; cdr3_nt: TGTGCCAGCAGCCGAGGAGGGACTAGCGGGGCCGAGCAGTACTTC; j_call: TRBJ2-7; d_call: TRBD2; v_call: TRBV3-1/TRBV3-2; clone_size: -
cdr3_aa: CASSYRTLDGWNTEAFF; cdr3_nt: TGTGCCAGCAGTTACAGGACATTGGACGGCTGGAACACTGAAGCTTTCTTT; j_call: TRBJ1-1; d_call: -; v_call: TRBV6-2/TRBV6-3; clone_size: -
cdr3_aa: CASSIPGASSHEQFF; cdr3_nt: TGTGCCAGTAGTATCCCGGGGGCGAGTTCACATGAGCAGTTCTTC; j_call: TRBJ2-1; d_call: -; v_call: TRBV19; clone_size: -
cdr3_aa: CASSPTRTGGYGYTF; cdr3_nt: TGTGCCAGCAGCCCGACGCGGACAGGGGGCTATGGCTACACCTTC; j_call: TRBJ1-2; d_call: TRBD1; v_call: TRBV14; clone_size: -
cdr3_aa: CAKRTGVNTEAFF; cdr3_nt: TGTGCCAAACGGACAGGGGTGAACACTGAAGCTTTCTTT; j_call: TRBJ1-1; d_call: TRBD1; v_call: TRBV30; clone_size: -
cdr3_aa: CASRYAGADTQYF; cdr3_nt: TGTGCCAGCAGGTACGCAGGGGCAGATACGCAGTATTTT; j_call: TRBJ2-3; d_call: -; v_call: TRBV12-3/TRBV12-4; clone_size: few
cdr3_aa: CASSTTSNQPQHF; cdr3_nt: TGTGCCAGCAGCACCACAAGCAATCAGCCCCAGCATTTT; j_call: TRBJ1-5; d_call: -; v_call: TRBV7-9; clone_size: -
cdr3_aa: CASSRGMAGAGETQYF; cdr3_nt: TGTGCCAGCAGCCGGGGGATGGCAGGGGCGGGTGAGACCCAGTACTTC; j_call: TRBJ2-5; d_call: -; v_call: TRBV11-1; clone_size: -
cdr3_aa: CASSVTDTQYF; cdr3_nt: TGTGCCAGCAGTGTCACAGATACGCAGTATTTT; j_call: TRBJ2-3; d_call: -; v_call: TRBV12-3/TRBV12-4; clone_size: -
cdr3_aa: CASSNQGANTEAFF; cdr3_nt: TGTGCCAGCAGTAACCAGGGTGCGAACACTGAAGCTTTCTTT; j_call: TRBJ1-1; d_call: -; v_call: TRBV6-5; clone_size: -
cdr3_aa: CASSLRGGTANDGYTF; cdr3_nt: TGTGCCAGCAGCCTAAGAGGAGGGACAGCCAACGATGGCTACACCTTC; j_call: TRBJ1-2; d_call: TRBD1; v_call: TRBV3-1/TRBV3-2; clone_size: -
cdr3_aa: CASSLDRIAGGPASEQYF; cdr3_nt: TGTGCCAGCAGTCTGGACAGGATAGCGGGGGGGCCAGCTTCCGAGCAGTACTTC; j_call: TRBJ2-7; d_call: TRBD2; v_call: TRBV5-5; clone_size: -
cdr3_aa: CASSPYIGAGDSNTGELFF; cdr3_nt: TGTGCCAGCAGCCCCTATATCGGGGCAGGGGATTCGAACACCGGGGAGCTGTTTTTT; j_call: TRBJ2-2; d_call: -; v_call: TRBV11-3; clone_size: once
cdr3_aa: CASSAGGSTGELFF; cdr3_nt: TGTGCCAGCAGCGCAGGGGGCTCCACCGGGGAGCTGTTTTTT; j_call: TRBJ2-2; d_call: TRBD1; v_call: TRBV7-3; clone_size: few
cdr3_aa: CAWSHGGIEAFF; cdr3_nt: TGTGCCTGGAGCCACGGGGGGATTGAAGCTTTCTTT; j_call: TRBJ1-1; d_call: -; v_call: TRBV30; clone_size: -
cdr3_aa: CAWTPSGPRGIQYF; cdr3_nt: TGTGCCTGGACCCCCTCAGGGCCCCGCGGCATTCAGTACTTC; j_call: TRBJ2-4; d_call: -; v_call: TRBV30; clone_size: -
cdr3_aa: CASSQDVIRNSQPQHF; cdr3_nt: TGCGCCAGCAGCCAAGATGTAATCAGGAACTCCCAGCCCCAGCATTTT; j_call: TRBJ1-5; d_call: -; v_call: TRBV4-1; clone_size: once
cdr3_aa: CASSRDSKRPQHF; cdr3_nt: TGTGCCAGCAGCCGGGACAGCAAGCGGCCCCAGCATTTT; j_call: TRBJ1-5; d_call: TRBD1; v_call: TRBV6-5; clone_size: -
cdr3_aa: CASSLGGVNTEAFF; cdr3_nt: TGTGCCAGCAGCCTTGGGGGGGTGAACACTGAAGCTTTCTTT; j_call: TRBJ1-1; d_call: -; v_call: TRBV7-3; clone_size: -
cdr3_aa: CASSELGDYGYTF; cdr3_nt: TGTGCCAGCAGTGAGTTAGGGGACTATGGCTACACCTTC; j_call: TRBJ1-2; d_call: -; v_call: TRBV25-1; clone_size: -
cdr3_aa: CASSIGQESTDTQYF; cdr3_nt: TGTGCCAGTAGTATCGGACAGGAGAGCACAGATACGCAGTATTTT; j_call: TRBJ2-3; d_call: TRBD1; v_call: TRBV19; clone_size: -
cdr3_aa: CASSIRGGANNEQFF; cdr3_nt: TGTGCCAGTAGTATCCGCGGGGGGGCCAACAATGAGCAGTTCTTC; j_call: TRBJ2-1; d_call: TRBD2; v_call: TRBV19; clone_size: -
cdr3_aa: CATSSDPRGRRHSGNTIYF; cdr3_nt: TGTGCCACCAGCAGTGATCCCCGTGGGCGACGGCACTCTGGAAACACCATATATTTT; j_call: TRBJ1-3; d_call: -; v_call: TRBV15; clone_size: -
cdr3_aa: CASSVTRSYGYTF; cdr3_nt: TGTGCCAGCAGCGTTACACGGTCCTATGGCTACACCTTC; j_call: TRBJ1-2; d_call: -; v_call: TRBV7-6; clone_size: -
cdr3_aa: CASRKTGDNEKLFF; cdr3_nt: TGTGCCAGCAGGAAAACAGGGGATAATGAAAAACTGTTTTTT; j_call: TRBJ1-4; d_call: TRBD1; v_call: TRBV6-5; clone_size: once